Here is one T cell receptor (beta chain) with its context. Using immunoSEQ multiplex PCR, the repertoire was profiled, and TCRdb retains in-frame clones only, with some absent. The repertoire holds approximately 100,000 clones, approximately 94% seen once, with over 0.7% in the top ten. These data are taken from a study of T cell changes during pregnancy in multiple sclerosis. The CDR3 consists of 17 residues. V lost 4 bases to trimming and J lost 3 bases; unmatched junction nucleotides: 14. Germline V gene sequence: CDR1 MGHRA, CDR2 YSYEKL. This TCR came from a female donor with multiple sclerosis, enrolled in a pregnancy study. Sequenced material: peripheral blood, taken before pregnancy. V and J are TRBV4-1 and TRBJ2-7; TRBD1 matches 8 bases. The DNA for the CDR3 is TGCGCCAGCAGCCCCATTTATAGCCCAGGGGGCGGCTACGAGCAGTACTTC. Translation gives CASSPIYSPGGGYEQYF.